A selection of T cell receptor beta chains follows, all from one sample in a study of T cells in localized non-small cell lung cancer. The protocol was immunoSEQ multiplex PCR, while the TCRdb copy is restricted to in-frame clones and leaves out a portion. The sample consists of approximately 43,000 clones, 88% of them appearing once. The sample here was peripheral blood, taken before any cancer treatment. These receptors all come from a female donor older than 55 with stage I squamous cell lung carcinoma. The CDR3 runs from the conserved cysteine through the conserved F or W. D genes are given only for firm matches. Not every row has a clone size; where given, it reads once, few, many or a size class.

TRBV5-1,TRBD1,NA,TRBJ2-3,TGCGCCAGCAGCTCAGACAGGGAAGGGACAGATACGCAGTATTTT,CASSSDREGTDTQYF
TRBV19,NA,NA,TRBJ2-3,TGTGCCAGTAGTCCTTTTTGGGGTGTGTCAGATACGCAGTATTTT,CASSPFWGVSDTQYF
TRBV30,NA,NA,TRBJ2-1,TGTGCCTGGAGTAACTCATCCTACAATGAGCAGTTCTTC,CAWSNSSYNEQFF
TRBV4-3,NA,few,TRBJ1-3,TGCGCCAGCAGCCAAGAAGGAAACACCATATATTTT,CASSQEGNTIYF
TRBV23-1,NA,NA,TRBJ2-1,TGCGCCAGCAGTCGCCACGGTGAGCAGTTCTTC,CASSRHGEQFF
TRBV18,NA,NA,TRBJ1-3,TGTGCCAGCTCGCCAAGGATGACATATACTGGAAACACCATATATTTT,CASSPRMTYTGNTIYF
TRBV7-9,TRBD1,NA,TRBJ1-1,TGTGCCAGCAGCGTCGGGACAGGGGGCAGTAACACTGAAGCTTTCTTT,CASSVGTGGSNTEAFF
TRBV7-2,NA,NA,TRBJ2-2,TGTGCCAGCAGCTCAAACAGGGTCACCGGGGAGCTGTTTTTT,CASSSNRVTGELFF
TRBV9,NA,NA,TRBJ2-2,TGTGCCAGCAGCCTCGTCGAGGACACCGGGGAGCTGTTTTTT,CASSLVEDTGELFF
TRBV9,NA,once,TRBJ2-5,TGTGCCAGCAGCCCCCAGGTCGGGAAGGAGACCCAGTACTTC,CASSPQVGKETQYF
TRBV7-8,TRBD2,once,TRBJ2-1,TGTGCCAGCAGCCCACCCCTTAGGACGGGAGGGAGGAATGAGCAGTTCTTC,CASSPPLRTGGRNEQFF
TRBV7-3,NA,NA,TRBJ1-2,TGTGCCAGCAGCCCCCTGCAGGGATGGTTATGGGGCTACACCTTC,CASSPLQGWLWGYTF
TRBV4-3,NA,NA,TRBJ1-5,TGCGCCAGCAGCCAAGAAATCGGACAGTTGAATCAGCCCCAGCATTTT,CASSQEIGQLNQPQHF
TRBV5-1,NA,NA,TRBJ1-5,TGCGCCAGCAGCCCCGGCGGAGCCCGGTGGGATCAGCCCCAGCATTTT,CASSPGGARWDQPQHF
TRBV7-3,TRBD2,NA,TRBJ2-1,TGTGCCAGCAGCCGAGGGAGGGATCAGTTCTTC,CASSRGRDQFF
TRBV18,NA,NA,TRBJ2-7,TGTGCCAGCTCCCCACCCTCGCAGGGAGGCTACGAGCAGTACTTC,CASSPPSQGGYEQYF
TRBV25-1,NA,NA,TRBJ2-7,TGTGCCAGCAGTGAATCCCGAGGAATCTCCTACGAGCAGTACTTC,CASSESRGISYEQYF
TRBV5-1,NA,NA,TRBJ2-5,TGCGCCAGCAGCTTGGTTTCAGGGATATTTGGAGAGACCCAGTACTTC,CASSLVSGIFGETQYF
TRBV5-4,NA,NA,TRBJ2-7,TGTGCCAGCAGCTTAGGTAAAGCCTACGAGCAGTACTTC,CASSLGKAYEQYF
TRBV7-2,NA,NA,TRBJ1-4,TGTGCCAGCAGCTTTCGACAGAGTGCAACTAATGAAAAACTGTTTTTT,CASSFRQSATNEKLFF
TRBV7-3,NA,NA,TRBJ2-1,TGTGCCAGCAGCTTAACGGTGAGGGCGTCTTTAGGAAATGAGCAGTTCTTC,CASSLTVRASLGNEQFF
TRBV18,NA,NA,TRBJ2-5,TGTGCCAGCTCACCACAAGAGACCCAGTACTTC,CASSPQETQYF
TRBV19,NA,NA,TRBJ1-5,TGTGCCAGTACCCCCCAGGCCACAGGGTATCAGCCCCAGCATTTT,CASTPQATGYQPQHF
TRBV30,TRBD2,NA,TRBJ2-7,TGTGCCTGGGGAGCAGGACTAGCGGGAGGCGACGAGCAGTACTTC,CAWGAGLAGGDEQYF
TRBV30,NA,NA,TRBJ2-1,TGTGCCTGGAGTCCTACGAACTTTTACAATGAGCAGTTCTTC,CAWSPTNFYNEQFF
TRBV20-1,NA,NA,TRBJ1-2,TGCAGTGCTAGAGAGAGTGGCTACACCTTC,CSARESGYTF
TRBV7-2,NA,NA,TRBJ1-1,TGTGCCAGCAGCTTATTGGGCGGGAGGGCTGGCATAGAAGCTTTCTTT,CASSLLGGRAGIEAFF
TRBV10-3,NA,NA,TRBJ2-2,TGTGCCATCAGTGAGGATGGGGGGGAGCTGTTTTTT,CAISEDGGELFF
TRBV2,NA,NA,TRBJ1-2,TGTGCCAGCAGTGAAGCTCTCAGGACCCAAGGGGGCTACACCTTC,CASSEALRTQGGYTF
TRBV7-3,NA,few,TRBJ2-7,TGTGCCAGCAGCTTAGGCGGGACAGACTCCTACGAGCAGTACTTC,CASSLGGTDSYEQYF
TRBV6-1,NA,NA,TRBJ1-3,TGTGCCAGCAGTGAAGTTAAGGGATTGGGAAACACCATATATTTT,CASSEVKGLGNTIYF
TRBV6-9,TRBD2,few,TRBJ2-1,TGTGCCAGCAGTTACAGCGGGAGCTCCAATGAGCAGTTCTTC,CASSYSGSSNEQFF
TRBV7-9,TRBD2,NA,TRBJ2-5,TGTGCCAGCAGCACCCGGGAGGGGCAAGAGACCCAGTACTTC,CASSTREGQETQYF
TRBV6-1,TRBD1,NA,TRBJ1-2,TGTGCCAGCAGTGCCCGGGACAGGGCGTCGTACTCCTATGGCTACACCTTC,CASSARDRASYSYGYTF
TRBV21-1,NA,NA,TRBJ2-2,TGTGCCAGCAGCAAAGAGGGTAGCGGGAGGGCCAACACCGGGGAGCTGTTTTTT,CASSKEGSGRANTGELFF
TRBV12-5,NA,NA,TRBJ2-3,TGTGCTAGTGGTGGGACCGGAGATACGCAGTATTTT,CASGGTGDTQYF
TRBV21-1,NA,NA,TRBJ1-2,TGTGCCAGCAGCACCCCCCCGTACCCACTCTATGGCTACACCTTC,CASSTPPYPLYGYTF
TRBV13,NA,NA,TRBJ1-2,TGTGCCAGCAGCTTACGCGGAGGGGGTGTCTATGGCTACACCTTC,CASSLRGGGVYGYTF